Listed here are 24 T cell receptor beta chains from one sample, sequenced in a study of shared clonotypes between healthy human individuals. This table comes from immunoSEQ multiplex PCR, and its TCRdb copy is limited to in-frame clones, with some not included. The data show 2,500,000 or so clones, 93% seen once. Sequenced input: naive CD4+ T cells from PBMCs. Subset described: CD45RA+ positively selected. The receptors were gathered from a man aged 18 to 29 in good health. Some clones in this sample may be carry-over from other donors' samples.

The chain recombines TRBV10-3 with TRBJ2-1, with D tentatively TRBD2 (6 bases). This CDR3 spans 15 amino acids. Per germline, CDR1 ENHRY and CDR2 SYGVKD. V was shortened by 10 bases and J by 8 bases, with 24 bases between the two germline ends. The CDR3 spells CATLDLALRDDEQFF. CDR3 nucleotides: TGTGCCACGTTGGATCTAGCGCTAAGGGATGATGAGCAGTTCTTC.

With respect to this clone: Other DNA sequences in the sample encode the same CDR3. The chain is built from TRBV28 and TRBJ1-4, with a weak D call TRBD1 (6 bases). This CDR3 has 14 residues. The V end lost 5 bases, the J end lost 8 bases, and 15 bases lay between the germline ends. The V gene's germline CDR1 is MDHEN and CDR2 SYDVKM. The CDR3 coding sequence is TGTGCCAGCAGTATACAGGGAGTAGGGGAAAAACTGTTTTTT. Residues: CASSIQGVGEKLFF.

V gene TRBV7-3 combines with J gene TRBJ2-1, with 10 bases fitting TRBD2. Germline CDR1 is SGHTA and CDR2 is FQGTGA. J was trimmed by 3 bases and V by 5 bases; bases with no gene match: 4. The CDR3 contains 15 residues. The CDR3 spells CASSESGRDYNEQFF. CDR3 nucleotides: TGTGCCAGCAGCGAAAGCGGGAGGGACTACAATGAGCAGTTCTTC. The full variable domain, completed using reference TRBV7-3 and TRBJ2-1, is GAGVSQTPSNKVTEKGKYVELRCDPISGHTALYWYRQSLGQGPEFLIYFQGTGAADDSGLPNDRFFAVRPEGSVSTLKIQRTERGDSAVYLCASSESGRDYNEQFFGPGTRLTVL.

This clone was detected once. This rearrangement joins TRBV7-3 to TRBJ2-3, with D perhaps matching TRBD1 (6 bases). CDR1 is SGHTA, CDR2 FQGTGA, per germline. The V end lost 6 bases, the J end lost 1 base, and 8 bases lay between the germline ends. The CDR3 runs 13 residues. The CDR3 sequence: CASSHRGTDTQYF. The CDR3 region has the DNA TGTGCCAGCAGTCACAGGGGCACAGATACGCAGTATTTT.

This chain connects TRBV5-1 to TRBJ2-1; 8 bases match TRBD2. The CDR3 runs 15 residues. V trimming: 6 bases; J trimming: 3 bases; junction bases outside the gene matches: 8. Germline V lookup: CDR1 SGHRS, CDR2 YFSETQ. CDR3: CASTPGGTGYNEQFF. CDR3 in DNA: TGCGCCAGCACCCCGGGGGGGACGGGCTACAATGAGCAGTTCTTC.

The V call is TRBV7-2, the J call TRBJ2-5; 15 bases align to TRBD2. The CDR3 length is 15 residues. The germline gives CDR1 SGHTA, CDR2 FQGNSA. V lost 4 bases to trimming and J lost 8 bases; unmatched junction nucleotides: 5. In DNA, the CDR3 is TGTGCCAGCAGCTCCCGGACTAGCGGGAGGGATACCCAGTACTTC. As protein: CASSSRTSGRDTQYF.

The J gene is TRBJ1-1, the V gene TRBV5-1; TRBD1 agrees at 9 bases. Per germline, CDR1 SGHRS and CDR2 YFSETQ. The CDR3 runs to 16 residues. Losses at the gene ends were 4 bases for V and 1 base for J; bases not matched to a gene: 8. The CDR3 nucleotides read TGCGCCAGCAGCACACGGACAGGGGCACCGAACACTGAAGCTTTCTTT. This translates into CASSTRTGAPNTEAFF.

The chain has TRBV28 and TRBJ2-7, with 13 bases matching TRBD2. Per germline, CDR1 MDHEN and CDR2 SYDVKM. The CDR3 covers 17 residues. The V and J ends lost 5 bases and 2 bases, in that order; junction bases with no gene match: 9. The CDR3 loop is CASSPGATSGRAYEQYF. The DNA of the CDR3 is TGTGCCAGCAGTCCGGGGGCCACTAGCGGGAGGGCCTACGAGCAGTACTTC.

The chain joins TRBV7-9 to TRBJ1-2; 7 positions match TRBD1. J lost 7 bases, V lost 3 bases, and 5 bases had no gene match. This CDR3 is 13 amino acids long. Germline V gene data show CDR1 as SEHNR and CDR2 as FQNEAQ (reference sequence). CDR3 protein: CASSFPDRAGYTF. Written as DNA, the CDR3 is TGTGCCAGCAGCTTCCCAGACAGGGCTGGCTACACCTTC.

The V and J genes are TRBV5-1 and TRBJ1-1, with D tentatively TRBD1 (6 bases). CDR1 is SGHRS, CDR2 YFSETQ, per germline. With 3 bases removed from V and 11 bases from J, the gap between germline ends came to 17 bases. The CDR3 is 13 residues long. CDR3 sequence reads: CASSSTGNYYAFF. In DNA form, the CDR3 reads TGCGCCAGCAGCTCAACAGGGAATTACTATGCTTTCTTT.

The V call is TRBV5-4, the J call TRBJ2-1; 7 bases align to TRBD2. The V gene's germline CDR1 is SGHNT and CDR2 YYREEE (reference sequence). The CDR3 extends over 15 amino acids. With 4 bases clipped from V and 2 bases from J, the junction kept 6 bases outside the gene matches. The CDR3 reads CASSVNGGTYNEQFF. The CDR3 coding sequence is TGTGCCAGCAGCGTAAACGGGGGGACCTACAATGAGCAGTTCTTC. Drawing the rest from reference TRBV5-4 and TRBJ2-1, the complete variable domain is ETGVTQSPTHLIKTRGQQVTLRCSSQSGHNTVSWYQQALGQGPQFIFQYYREEENGRGNFPPRFSGLQFPNYSSELNVNALELDDSALYLCASSVNGGTYNEQFFGPGTRLTVL.

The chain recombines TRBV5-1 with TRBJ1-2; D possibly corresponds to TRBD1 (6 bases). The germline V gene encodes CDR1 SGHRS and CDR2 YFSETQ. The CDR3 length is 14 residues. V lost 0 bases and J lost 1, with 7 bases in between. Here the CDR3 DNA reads TGCGCCAGCAGCTTGGGGACAGATAACTATGGCTACACCTTC. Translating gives CASSLGTDNYGYTF.

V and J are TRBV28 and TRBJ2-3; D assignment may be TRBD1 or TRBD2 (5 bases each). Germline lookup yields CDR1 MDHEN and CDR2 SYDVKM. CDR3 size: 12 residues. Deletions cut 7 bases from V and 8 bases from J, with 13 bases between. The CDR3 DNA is TGTGCCAGCAATCGGGCCGGGACTACGCAGTATTTT. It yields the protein CASNRAGTTQYF.

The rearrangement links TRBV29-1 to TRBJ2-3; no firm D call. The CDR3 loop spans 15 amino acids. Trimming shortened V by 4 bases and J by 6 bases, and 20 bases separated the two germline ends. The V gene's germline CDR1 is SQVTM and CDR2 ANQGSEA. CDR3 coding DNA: TGCAGCGTTGTCAACGGTCTACGACGCAGGGATACGCAGTATTTT. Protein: CSVVNGLRRRDTQYF.

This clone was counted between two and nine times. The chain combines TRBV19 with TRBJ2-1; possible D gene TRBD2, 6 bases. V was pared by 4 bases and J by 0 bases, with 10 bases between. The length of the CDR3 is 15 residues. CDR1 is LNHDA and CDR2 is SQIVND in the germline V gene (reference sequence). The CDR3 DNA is TGTGCCAGTAGTAAGGGCGGGATCTCCTACAATGAGCAGTTCTTC. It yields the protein CASSKGGISYNEQFF.

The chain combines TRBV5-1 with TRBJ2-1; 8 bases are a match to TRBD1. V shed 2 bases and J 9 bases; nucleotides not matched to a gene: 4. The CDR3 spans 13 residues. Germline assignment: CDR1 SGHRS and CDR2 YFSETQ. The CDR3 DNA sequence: TGCGCCAGCAGCTTCGGACAGGGTCCTGAGCAGTTCTTC. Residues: CASSFGQGPEQFF.

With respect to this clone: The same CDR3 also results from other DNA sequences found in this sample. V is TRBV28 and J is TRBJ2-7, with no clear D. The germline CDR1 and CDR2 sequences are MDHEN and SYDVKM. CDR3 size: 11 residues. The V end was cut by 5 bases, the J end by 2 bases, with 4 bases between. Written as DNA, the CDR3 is TGTGCCAGCAGTGGGGCCTACGAGCAGTACTTC. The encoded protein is CASSGAYEQYF.

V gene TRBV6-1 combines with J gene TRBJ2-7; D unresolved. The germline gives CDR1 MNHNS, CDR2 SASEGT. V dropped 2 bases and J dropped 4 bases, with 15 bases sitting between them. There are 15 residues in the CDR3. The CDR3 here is CASSEFRSSRYEQYF. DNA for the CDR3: TGTGCCAGCAGTGAATTCAGGTCTTCTCGGTACGAGCAGTACTTC.

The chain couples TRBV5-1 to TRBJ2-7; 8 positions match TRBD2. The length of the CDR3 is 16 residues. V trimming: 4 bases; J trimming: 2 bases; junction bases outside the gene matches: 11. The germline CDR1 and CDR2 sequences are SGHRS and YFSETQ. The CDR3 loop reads CASSALSGSMTYEQYF. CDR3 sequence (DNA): TGCGCCAGCAGCGCACTGAGCGGGAGTATGACCTACGAGCAGTACTTC. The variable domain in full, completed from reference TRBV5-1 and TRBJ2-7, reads KAGVTQTPRYLIKTRGQQVTLSCSPISGHRSVSWYQQTPGQGLQFLFEYFSETQRNKGNFPGRFSGRQFSNSRSEMNVSTLELGDSALYLCASSALSGSMTYEQYFGPGTRLTVT.

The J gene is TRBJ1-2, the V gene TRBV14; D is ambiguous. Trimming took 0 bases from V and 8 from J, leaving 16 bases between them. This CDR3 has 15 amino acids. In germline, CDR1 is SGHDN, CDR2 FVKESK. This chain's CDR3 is CASSQDSRGLGGYTF. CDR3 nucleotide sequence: TGTGCCAGCAGCCAAGATTCTCGAGGGCTCGGGGGCTACACCTTC.

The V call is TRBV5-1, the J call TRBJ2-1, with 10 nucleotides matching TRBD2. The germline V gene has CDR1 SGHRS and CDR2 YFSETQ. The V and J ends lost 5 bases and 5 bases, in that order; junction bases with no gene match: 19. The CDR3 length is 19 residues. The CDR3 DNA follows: TGCGCCAGCAGACCCAGACCGCGGGGACTAGCGACTTTCGACAATGAGCAGTTCTTC. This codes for CASRPRPRGLATFDNEQFF.

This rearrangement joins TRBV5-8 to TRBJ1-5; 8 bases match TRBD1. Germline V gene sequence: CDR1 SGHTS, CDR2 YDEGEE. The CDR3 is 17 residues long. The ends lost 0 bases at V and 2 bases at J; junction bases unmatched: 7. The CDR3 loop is CASSLAITGGGNQPQHF. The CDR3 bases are TGTGCCAGCAGCTTGGCCATAACAGGGGGTGGCAATCAGCCCCAGCATTTT.

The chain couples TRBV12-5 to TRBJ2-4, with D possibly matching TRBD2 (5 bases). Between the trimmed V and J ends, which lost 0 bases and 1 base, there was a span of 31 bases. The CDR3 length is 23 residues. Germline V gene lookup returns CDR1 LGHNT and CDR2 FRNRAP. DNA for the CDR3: TGTGCTAGTGGTTTGGTAGAATCCCTAGGAGGTCTAGCCTCTTACTGGGCCAAAAACATTCAGTACTTC. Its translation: CASGLVESLGGLASYWAKNIQYF.

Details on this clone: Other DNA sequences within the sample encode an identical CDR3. The CDR3 bases are TGTGCCAGCAGCTTTCGCGAGACCCAGTACTTC. Translation gives CASSFRETQYF. The rearrangement links TRBV5-6 to TRBJ2-5; the D is unclear. This CDR3 has 11 amino acids. The germline V gene has CDR1 SGHDT and CDR2 YYEEEE. The V end lost 2 bases, the J end lost 5 bases, and 4 bases lay between the germline ends.